This T cell receptor (beta chain) was obtained from a study of shared clonotypes between healthy human individuals. Background on the study: Donors were two women and a few men aged 18 to 49.

Each subset's genomic DNA was split evenly across several immunoSEQ plates. Here immunoSEQ multiplex PCR was the method, and the copy in TCRdb shows in-frame clones only, minus some. The sample includes about 1.5 million clones, approximately 98% of them seen just once. Trimming shortened V by 5 bases and J by 7 bases, and 9 bases separated the two germline ends. Germline V gene sequence: CDR1 MNHEY, CDR2 SMNVEV (reference sequence). CDR3 size: 11 residues. Whole-study results and caveats: Enrolling few donors narrowed the genetic and exposure-history diversity that was represented.

About this clone: What it binds is not known. Other DNA sequences within the sample encode an identical CDR3.

The sample was naive CD4+ T cells sorted from blood. Subset meaning: CD45RA+ positively selected. The chain is built from TRBV27 and TRBJ2-7; D is uncertain. The origin of this receptor is a man in his thirties or forties in good health. The CDR3 DNA follows: TGTGCCAGCAGTCCCTTCGGGGAGCAGTACTTC. Translated: CASSPFGEQYF.